Following are 20 T cell receptor beta chains from one sample sequenced in a study of Ad26.COV2.S vaccination and SARS-CoV-2 variants. Assay used: immunoSEQ multiplex PCR; TCRdb lists only in-frame clones, some missing. The top ten clones hold under 7.5% of a sample with about 180,000 clones, around 88% of them seen once. The sequencing here drew on peripheral blood, taken after recovery from COVID-19. The receptors come from a human donor who had recovered from COVID-19.

The V gene is TRBV29-1, the J gene TRBJ2-7, with D perhaps TRBD2 (5 bases). Germline V gene lookup returns CDR1 SQVTM and CDR2 ANQGSEA. The CDR3 spans 11 residues. The CDR3 reads CRRESAYEQYF. The CDR3 nucleotides read TGCAGACGGGAATCCGCCTACGAGCAGTACTTC.

This chain joins TRBV7-8 and TRBJ2-3; weak D call: TRBD1 (6 bases). The V gene lost 1 base and the J gene lost 4 bases, with 9 bases spanning the gap. This CDR3 contains 14 residues. CDR1 SGHVS and CDR2 FQNEAQ come from the germline V gene. The CDR3 nucleotides read TGTGCCAGCAGCTTAGAAGGGGGTGCAGATACGCAGTATTTT. It encodes CASSLEGGADTQYF. The full variable domain, completed using reference TRBV7-8 and TRBJ2-3, is GAGVSQSPRYKVAKRGQDVALRCDPISGHVSLFWYQQALGQGPEFLTYFQNEAQLDKSGLPSDRFFAERPEGSVSTLKIQRTQQEDSAVYLCASSLEGGADTQYFGPGTRLTVL.

The chain joins TRBV19 to TRBJ1-5; D gene unclear. The CDR3 has 13 amino acids. The germline CDR1 and CDR2 sequences are LNHDA and SQIVND (reference sequence). The V end was cut by 0 bases, the J end by 7 bases, with 7 bases between. CDR3 sequence reads: CASSIESRQPQHF. Written as DNA, the CDR3 is TGTGCCAGTAGTATAGAAAGCCGGCAGCCCCAGCATTTT.

Concerning this clone itself: Other DNA sequences in the same sample also yield this CDR3. The V gene is TRBV7-3, the J gene TRBJ2-5; 7 bases map to TRBD2. V was pared by 5 bases and J by 5 bases, with 5 bases of the junction left unmatched. CDR1 SGHTA and CDR2 FQGTGA come from the germline V gene. There are 13 residues in the CDR3. The CDR3 spells CASSPTSDETQYF. The CDR3 nucleotides are TGTGCCAGCAGCCCCACTAGCGACGAGACCCAGTACTTC.

CDR3 in DNA: TGTGCCATCAGTGAGTCGGGTATTAGCAATCAGCCCCAGCATTTT. Amino acid sequence: CAISESGISNQPQHF. This sequence joins TRBV10-3 and TRBJ1-5, with unresolved D. V was pared by 0 bases and J by 0 bases, with 6 bases between. The CDR3 consists of 15 residues. In germline, CDR1 is ENHRY, CDR2 SYGVKD.

The gene calls are TRBV19 and TRBJ1-5; 11 bases line up with TRBD1. The CDR3 runs 15 residues. Trimming took 4 bases from V and 2 from J; bases not matched to a gene: 1. CDR1 is LNHDA and CDR2 is SQIVND in the germline V gene (reference sequence). CDR3 region: CASSRGQGGNQPQHF. CDR3 DNA sequence: TGTGCCAGTAGTAGGGGACAGGGGGGCAATCAGCCCCAGCATTTT. Filled out from reference TRBV19 and TRBJ1-5, the complete variable domain reads DGGITQSPKYLFRKEGQNVTLSCEQNLNHDAMYWYRQDPGQGLRLIYYSQIVNDFQKGDIAEGYSVSREKKESFPLTVTSAQKNPTAFYLCASSRGQGGNQPQHFGDGTRLSIL.

The chain carries TRBV10-3 and TRBJ1-5, with D perhaps matching TRBD1 (6 bases). The CDR3 is made up of 16 amino acids. CDR1 is ENHRY and CDR2 is SYGVKD in the germline V gene. Between the trimmed V and J ends, which lost 2 bases and 6 bases, there was a span of 17 bases. CDR3 coding DNA: TGTGCCATCAGTGAGCGAGGGGGAGGGACCCCTCAGCCCCAGCATTTT. Its translation: CAISERGGGTPQPQHF.

The chain uses TRBV6-2 or TRBV6-3 and TRBJ1-6, with a tentative D call TRBD1 (5 bases). V lost 5 bases and J 8 bases, leaving 22 bases between the germline ends. The CDR3 totals 17 residues. CDR1 and CDR2 (germline): MNHEY, SVGEGT. CDR3 bases: TGTGCCAGCAGTCCCCTCGAGAGGGGCTTTTCGGATTCACCCCTCCACTTT. This translates into CASSPLERGFSDSPLHF.

The rearrangement links TRBV3-1 (or the pseudogene TRBV3-2) to TRBJ2-7; D might be TRBD2 (5 bases). The CDR3 is made up of 12 amino acids. Germline V gives CDR1 LGHDT, CDR2 YNNKEL (reference sequence). Trimming pared 6 bases from V and 2 bases from J, leaving 8 bases between. CDR3: CASRSGTYEQYF. The CDR3 bases are TGTGCCAGCAGGAGCGGCACCTACGAGCAGTACTTC.

The chain uses TRBV7-9 and TRBJ1-4; unclear D gene. The V gene's germline CDR1 is SEHNR and CDR2 FQNEAQ (reference sequence). This CDR3 has 17 amino acids. Trimming took off 2 bases at V and 5 bases at J, with 18 bases between the two ends. The chain's CDR3 is CASSLSSSWNLNEKLFF. CDR3 DNA: TGTGCCAGCAGCTTATCGTCTTCGTGGAACCTGAATGAAAAACTGTTTTTT.

The table lists this clone with a count of one. The V call is TRBV7-2, the J call TRBJ2-7; D perhaps matches TRBD1 (6 bases). Germline V gene sequence: CDR1 SGHTA, CDR2 FQGNSA. Trimming shortened V by 5 bases and J by 12 bases, and 23 bases separated the two germline ends. This CDR3 has 14 residues. CDR3 sequence reads: CASSPITLDRKGYF. CDR3 bases: TGTGCCAGCAGCCCTATAACCCTAGACAGGAAGGGGTACTTC. Full variable domain (outside the CDR3, taken from reference TRBV7-2 and TRBJ2-7): GAGVSQSPSNKVTEKGKDVELRCDPISGHTALYWYRQSLGQGLEFLIYFQGNSAPDKSGLPSDRFSAERTGGSVSTLTIQRTQQEDSAVYLCASSPITLDRKGYFGPGTRLTVT.

The chain uses TRBV10-2 and TRBJ2-6; D is uncertain. The CDR3 has 15 amino acids. Germline CDR1 is WSHSY and CDR2 is SAAADI. Trimming removed 7 bases from V and 0 bases from J, with 10 bases in between. CDR3 region: CASIRPDSGANVLTF. CDR3 nucleotide sequence: TGCGCCAGCATTCGACCGGACTCTGGGGCCAACGTCCTGACTTTC.

The chain is built from TRBV6-1 and TRBJ2-1; the match to TRBD2 covers 9 bases. The CDR3 has 16 residues. J was trimmed by 8 bases and V by 3 bases; bases with no gene match: 11. Germline lookup yields CDR1 MNHNS and CDR2 SASEGT. The chain's CDR3 is CASSESGRLTRDEQFF. The DNA for the CDR3 is TGTGCCAGCAGTGAGAGCGGGAGGCTAACTCGGGATGAGCAGTTCTTC.

This clone is a singleton in its sample. The chain uses TRBV6-1 and TRBJ1-3; D unresolved. The ends were cut back, 2 bases at V and 0 bases at J, with 5 bases in the middle. Per germline, CDR1 MNHNS and CDR2 SASEGT. CDR3 length: 14 residues. CDR3 sequence reads: CASSEQLSGNTIYF. The CDR3 bases are TGTGCCAGCAGTGAACAGCTCTCTGGAAACACCATATATTTT.

The V and J genes are TRBV4-1 and TRBJ2-3, with D possibly being TRBD1 (5 bases). The V end was cut by 4 bases, the J end by 4 bases, with 12 bases between. This CDR3 comprises 14 residues. Germline V gene lookup returns CDR1 MGHRA and CDR2 YSYEKL. Here the CDR3 DNA reads TGCGCCAGCAGCCCTGGGGCAGGGCCAGATACGCAGTATTTT. Its protein product is CASSPGAGPDTQYF.

The V gene is TRBV19, the J gene TRBJ2-1; 11 bases map to TRBD2. The CDR3 totals 16 residues. Germline values: CDR1 LNHDA, CDR2 SQIVND (reference sequence). The V gene end was trimmed by 7 bases and the J gene end by 1 base; junction bases not matched to a gene: 6. Written as DNA, the CDR3 is TGTGCCAGTACCCCAACTAGCGGGAGTTCCTACAATGAGCAGTTCTTC. Protein sequence: CASTPTSGSSYNEQFF.

The chain uses TRBV28 and TRBJ2-1; D unresolved. Germline loops: CDR1 MDHEN, CDR2 SYDVKM. Trimming pared 7 bases from V and 7 bases from J, leaving 11 bases between. There are 12 residues in the CDR3. Here the CDR3 reads CASTPDRNEQFF. CDR3 nucleotide sequence: TGTGCCAGCACCCCGGACCGTAATGAGCAGTTCTTC.

The chain couples TRBV16 to TRBJ1-1; D is ambiguous. Trimming pared 1 base from V and 2 bases from J, leaving 5 bases between. The CDR3 totals 13 residues. Per germline, CDR1 KGHSY and CDR2 FQNENV. CDR3 residues: CASSQYSNTEAFF. As DNA, the CDR3 is TGTGCCAGCAGCCAATACAGTAACACTGAAGCTTTCTTT. The whole variable domain, remainder taken from reference TRBV16 and TRBJ1-1, is GEEVAQTPKHLVRGEGQKAKLYCAPIKGHSYVFWYQQVLKNEFKFLISFQNENVFDETGMPKERFSAKCLPNSPCSLEIQATKLEDSAVYFCASSQYSNTEAFFGQGTRLTVV.

This rearrangement joins TRBV12-3 or TRBV12-4 to TRBJ2-3; D gene unclear. This CDR3 is built from 13 residues. The V gene lost 2 bases and the J gene lost 5 bases, with 8 bases spanning the gap. The CDR3 DNA reads TGTGCCAGCAGTTTACTGCGCAAAGATACGCAGTATTTT. Amino acids: CASSLLRKDTQYF.

This clone appeared a single time. This sequence joins TRBV5-6 and TRBJ2-3, with TRBD2 matching over 12 bases. The ends lost 1 base at V and 6 bases at J; junction bases unmatched: 3. Germline V gives CDR1 SGHDT, CDR2 YYEEEE. The CDR3 has 15 residues. The CDR3 reads CASSLRLAGVDTQYF. The DNA of the CDR3 is TGTGCCAGCAGCTTGAGACTAGCGGGGGTGGATACGCAGTATTTT.